Sequencing of this T cell receptor (beta chain) was carried out in a study of blood T cell repertoires in COVID-19. The CDR3 contains 15 residues. The V segment lost 1 base and the J segment 0 bases; nucleotides outside the gene matches: 0. Germline CDR1 is SEHNR and CDR2 is FQNEAQ (reference sequence). In the source study's methods: For nucleated cells, counts were estimated from reference gene primer amplification. The repertoire was sequenced with immunoSEQ multiplex PCR; TCRdb's copy has only in-frame clones and lacks some. The V and J calls and the clone size are those of that table, but D and trimming were determined from the DNA. This table has a few hundred thousand clones, roughly 90% appearing once.

Sample: PBMCs or T cells enriched from blood (not recorded which). This clonotype originated in a woman between 18 and 29 years old who had recovered from COVID-19. The chain recombines TRBV7-9 with TRBJ1-3; 7 nucleotides agree with TRBD1. The CDR3 spells CASSLGDSSGNTIYF. The CDR3 nucleotides are TGTGCCAGCAGCTTAGGGGACAGCTCTGGAAACACCATATATTTT.